Presented here are 28 T cell receptor beta chains from one specimen sequenced in a study of beta chain features in type 1 diabetes. Every isolated RNA sample was fully reverse transcribed, so sequencing captured expressed TCRB transcripts. Generated by immunoSEQ multiplex PCR, the TCRdb table keeps only in-frame clones and is missing some. The repertoire has about 620,000 clones, around 15% of them found once; the top ten carry approximately 0.093%. Material for sequencing was naive CD4+ T cells from blood. These TCRs come from a young man in good health.

The genes are TRBV7-9 and TRBJ2-3; TRBD1 matches 7 bases. CDR1 is SEHNR, CDR2 FQNEAQ, per germline (reference sequence). The CDR3 runs to 15 residues. The J segment lost 6 bases and the V segment lost 3 bases, leaving 9 bases of the junction unmatched. DNA of the CDR3: TGTGCCAGCAGCTTCTGGACAGGACTTAGGGATACGCAGTATTTT. Its protein is CASSFWTGLRDTQYF.

Regarding this clone: The junction does not match germline at one end; this may be a read error. Here the CDR3 DNA reads TGCGCCAGCCGCTTCTCGGGACTAGCGGCGAACACCGGGGAGCTGTTTTTT. It translates to CASRFSGLAANTGELFF. The genes are TRBV5-1 and TRBJ2-2; 11 nucleotides line up with TRBD2. There are 17 residues in the CDR3. Germline values: CDR1 SGHRS, CDR2 YFSETQ. The complete variable domain, with remaining parts taken from reference TRBV5-1 and TRBJ2-2, reads KAGVTQTPRYLIKTRGQQVTLSCSPISGHRSVSWYQQTPGQGLQFLFEYFSETQRNKGNFPGRFSGRQFSNSRSEMNVSTLELGDSALYLCASRFSGLAANTGELFFGEGSRLTVL.

This clone occurred a few times. The chain recombines TRBV5-4 with TRBJ1-6; TRBD1 matches 7 bases. CDR1 and CDR2 from the germline V gene are SGHNT and YYREEE (reference sequence). V shed 2 bases and J 6 bases; nucleotides not matched to a gene: 5. The CDR3 runs to 15 residues. The CDR3, as DNA: TGTGCCAGCAGCTTTAGAGGGGGCATTAATTCACCCCTCCACTTT. Translating it yields CASSFRGGINSPLHF.

The genes are TRBV5-4 and TRBJ2-2; maybe TRBD2 (5 bases). The ends were cut back, 0 bases at V and 4 bases at J, with 10 bases in the middle. CDR3 length: 15 amino acids. Per the germline V gene, CDR1 is SGHNT and CDR2 is YYREEE (reference sequence). The CDR3 coding sequence is TGTGCCAGCAGCTTGGCGGGGTCTATCACCGGGGAGCTGTTTTTT. This translates into CASSLAGSITGELFF.

The rearrangement links TRBV6-1 to TRBJ2-1, with TRBD2 matching 7 bases. The CDR3 totals 15 residues. Trimming removed 3 bases from V and 4 bases from J; junction bases left unmatched: 6. CDR1 and CDR2 (germline): MNHNS, SASEGT. The CDR3 region has the DNA TGTGCCAGCAGTGACCAAGCGGGGTCTTACAATGAGCAGTTCTTC. It encodes CASSDQAGSYNEQFF.

About this clone: The sample holds other DNA sequences that translate to the same CDR3. The CDR3, as DNA: TGCGCCAGCAGCTCGGACAGGGGAGGCGAGCAGTACTTC. Translated: CASSSDRGGEQYF. This chain links TRBV5-1 with TRBJ2-7; TRBD1 aligns across 9 bases. CDR3 size: 13 residues. Germline V lookup: CDR1 SGHRS, CDR2 YFSETQ. V lost 3 bases to trimming and J lost 6 bases; unmatched junction nucleotides: 4.

The chain joins TRBV5-4 to TRBJ2-1, with 10 bases identical to TRBD2. Per the germline V gene, CDR1 is SGHNT and CDR2 is YYREEE (reference sequence). The junction had 2 bases not matched to a gene; V was cut back by 0 bases and J by 5 bases. The CDR3 totals 15 residues. The CDR3 sequence: CASSLAGLADNEQFF. The CDR3 DNA sequence: TGTGCCAGCAGCTTGGCCGGACTAGCGGACAATGAGCAGTTCTTC.

This clone turned up a few times. The chain links TRBV7-2 to TRBJ2-7; D is undetermined. V lost 0 bases and J 3 bases, leaving 18 bases between the germline ends. The germline V gene encodes CDR1 SGHTA and CDR2 FQGNSA. CDR3 length: 17 amino acids. The CDR3 protein is CASSLAGSSVRFYEQYF. As DNA, the CDR3 is TGTGCCAGCAGCTTAGCCGGTAGCTCTGTCAGGTTCTACGAGCAGTACTTC.

This clone has only a few counts. The V gene is TRBV2, the J gene TRBJ1-5, with D tentatively TRBD1 (6 bases). With 4 bases removed from V and 7 bases from J, the gap between germline ends came to 11 bases. The CDR3 is 13 residues long. Germline CDR1 SNHLY, CDR2 FYNNEI. The CDR3 DNA follows: TGTGCCAGCAGTGCCGAGACAGGACAGCCCCAGCATTTT. This encodes CASSAETGQPQHF.

This clone turned up a few times. The gene calls are TRBV30 and TRBJ1-1; no definite D call. V gave up 4 bases and J gave up 6 bases, with 9 bases separating them. CDR3 length: 11 amino acids. Germline CDR1 reads GTSNPN; CDR2 reads SVGIG (reference sequence). Here the CDR3 DNA reads TGTGCCTGGACCCTTGCAGCTGAAGCTTTCTTT. Translated: CAWTLAAEAFF.

This clone was seen more than once but under ten times. The V gene is TRBV6-5, the J gene TRBJ1-4; maybe TRBD1 (6 bases). Per the germline V gene, CDR1 is MNHEY and CDR2 is SVGAGI. The V end lost 0 bases, the J end lost 7 bases, and 15 bases lay between the germline ends. The CDR3 covers 16 residues. The CDR3 is CASSYSRPGGREKLFF. For the CDR3, the DNA is TGTGCCAGCAGTTACTCGAGACCCGGGGGGCGTGAAAAACTGTTTTTT.

This chain connects TRBV29-1 to TRBJ1-2; D unclear. Trimming took 4 bases from V and 6 from J, leaving 15 bases between them. This CDR3 contains 13 residues. The germline CDR1 and CDR2 sequences are SQVTM and ANQGSEA. The CDR3 DNA reads as TGCAGCGTTGGACCCCCGGGCCCCGATGGCTACACCTTC. Its translation: CSVGPPGPDGYTF.

The chain has TRBV29-1 and TRBJ2-2; 10 nucleotides line up with TRBD2. The CDR3 contains 17 residues. V trimming: 2 bases; J trimming: 2 bases; junction bases outside the gene matches: 8. CDR1 SQVTM and CDR2 ANQGSEA come from the germline V gene. Here the CDR3 reads CSVENSSGGRNTGELFF. The CDR3 coding sequence is TGCAGCGTTGAAAATTCTAGCGGGGGACGCAACACCGGGGAGCTGTTTTTT.

The table lists this clone with a few counts. The chain links TRBV4-1 to TRBJ1-1; D not certain. Germline V gene data show CDR1 as MGHRA and CDR2 as YSYEKL. V was trimmed by 3 bases and J by 2 bases, leaving 10 bases between them. The CDR3 length is 14 residues. The CDR3 DNA reads TGCGCCAGCAGCCATCCGCCTCGAAACACTGAAGCTTTCTTT. Translation gives CASSHPPRNTEAFF.

The chain carries TRBV7-9 and TRBJ2-1, with 11 bases matching TRBD2. CDR1 SEHNR and CDR2 FQNEAQ come from the germline V gene (reference sequence). This CDR3 is 15 amino acids long. The junction had 14 bases not matched to a gene; V was cut back by 5 bases and J by 14 bases. CDR3 coding DNA: TGTGCCAGCAGCCTCGATACTAGCGGGAGACTTCGAGAGTTCTTC. This codes for CASSLDTSGRLREFF.

The table lists this clone with a few counts. V is TRBV6-5 and J is TRBJ2-2; the match to TRBD1 covers 11 bases. V lost 2 bases to trimming and J lost 6 bases; unmatched junction nucleotides: 2. The V gene's germline CDR1 is MNHEY and CDR2 SVGAGI. CDR3 size: 15 residues. CDR3 bases: TGTGCCAGCAGTTACCGGGACAGGGGGGCCGGGGAGCTGTTTTTT. This encodes CASSYRDRGAGELFF.

This clone has more than one count but fewer than ten. V is TRBV2 and J is TRBJ2-7; the D gene is possibly TRBD1 (6 bases). The germline V gene encodes CDR1 SNHLY and CDR2 FYNNEI. The CDR3 has 15 amino acids. V was shortened by 4 bases and J by 3 bases, with 16 bases between the two germline ends. The CDR3 reads CASSVTGIAVYEQYF. The DNA of the CDR3 is TGTGCCAGCAGTGTGACAGGAATCGCTGTCTACGAGCAGTACTTC.

The table lists this clone with a few counts. The CDR3 DNA follows: TGTGCCAGCAGCTTGGGGAGCGGGACCCCCGGGGAGCTGTTTTTT. As protein: CASSLGSGTPGELFF. The chain recombines TRBV7-2 with TRBJ2-2; 7 bases are a match to TRBD2. The length of the CDR3 is 15 residues. V lost 3 bases and J lost 6; bases outside the gene matches: 7. CDR1 is SGHTA and CDR2 is FQGNSA in the germline V gene.

The rearrangement joins TRBV7-6 to TRBJ2-1, with 11 bases matching TRBD2. The CDR3 extends over 15 amino acids. V shed 5 bases and J 9 bases; nucleotides not matched to a gene: 9. CDR1 is SGHVS, CDR2 FNYEAQ, per germline. CDR3 sequence (DNA): TGTGCCAGCAGCAGTACTAGCGGGAGAAGGGGTGAGCAGTTCTTC. Its translation: CASSSTSGRRGEQFF.

The rearrangement uses TRBV9 and TRBJ2-3; 7 nucleotides match TRBD1. The V gene end was trimmed by 3 bases and the J gene end by 2 bases; junction bases not matched to a gene: 6. Germline V CDR1 and CDR2: SGDLS, YYNGEE. CDR3 length equals 15 residues. Written as DNA, the CDR3 is TGTGCCAGCAGCGAACCGGGACAGCCCACAGATACGCAGTATTTT. Its translation: CASSEPGQPTDTQYF.

A few counts support this clone. V usage is TRBV5-4 and J usage is TRBJ2-2, with 9 bases that match TRBD2. The CDR3 runs 16 residues. The germline V gene has CDR1 SGHNT and CDR2 YYREEE (reference sequence). J lost 3 bases, V lost 3 bases, and 6 bases had no gene match. CDR3 sequence reads: CASSSHTSGYTGELFF. The CDR3 bases are TGTGCCAGCAGCTCACATACTAGCGGGTACACCGGGGAGCTGTTTTTT.

The chain combines TRBV5-4 with TRBJ2-5, with a tentative D call TRBD2 (6 bases). The V and J ends lost 0 bases and 5 bases respectively, with 14 bases between them. The CDR3 spans 15 residues. Germline V gene data show CDR1 as SGHNT and CDR2 as YYREEE (reference sequence). The CDR3: CASSLAGRLDETQYF. The CDR3 coding sequence is TGTGCCAGCAGCTTGGCGGGGAGGCTAGACGAGACCCAGTACTTC.

This clone occurred a few times. The chain's CDR3 is CASRSSGDSYEQYF. In nucleotides, the CDR3 is TGTGCCAGTAGGTCTAGCGGGGACTCCTACGAGCAGTACTTC. The chain combines TRBV19 with TRBJ2-7, with TRBD2 matching over 9 bases. Germline V lookup: CDR1 LNHDA, CDR2 SQIVND (reference sequence). This CDR3 comprises 14 residues. Germline trimming cut 6 bases from V and 0 bases from J; bases unmatched to any gene: 3.

The chain employs TRBV21-1 and TRBJ2-7; whether TRBD1, the table's D call, matches the DNA was not checked. TRBV21-1 counts as a pseudogene. The CDR3 contains 16 residues. The CDR3 is CAVSTSTGDPSYEQYF. CDR3 DNA: TGTGCCGTCAGCACCTCCACAGGGGACCCTTCCTACGAGCAGTACTTC.

J is TRBJ2-7 and V is TRBV14, with D hard to call. Germline loops: CDR1 SGHDN, CDR2 FVKESK. V dropped 4 bases and J dropped 3 bases, with 16 bases sitting between them. The CDR3 covers 15 residues. The CDR3: CASSPNWADYYEQYF. CDR3 sequence (DNA): TGTGCCAGCAGCCCGAACTGGGCAGATTACTACGAGCAGTACTTC.

The chain has TRBV7-8 and TRBJ1-4; TRBD1 might be the D (5 bases). Germline V gives CDR1 SGHVS, CDR2 FQNEAQ. This CDR3 has 17 amino acids. V lost 0 bases, J lost 14 bases, and 25 bases lay in between. CDR3 protein: CASSLANSGTLKEWLFF. The DNA of the CDR3 is TGTGCCAGCAGCTTAGCTAACTCCGGGACCCTTAAAGAATGGCTGTTTTTT.

The chain combines TRBV9 with TRBJ2-7, with unresolved D. Germline V gene sequence: CDR1 SGDLS, CDR2 YYNGEE. V dropped 0 bases and J dropped 3 bases, with 7 bases sitting between them. CDR3 length: 13 residues. CDR3 region: CASSVGLHYEQYF. The CDR3 nucleotides read TGTGCCAGCAGCGTAGGGCTCCACTACGAGCAGTACTTC.

There are a few counts of this clone. This rearrangement joins TRBV28 to TRBJ2-7, with D maybe TRBD2 (6 bases). The CDR3 totals 15 residues. V lost 5 bases and J 2 bases, leaving 16 bases between the germline ends. Germline loops: CDR1 MDHEN, CDR2 SYDVKM. CDR3 amino acids: CASSPQRVGTYEQYF. CDR3 in DNA: TGTGCCAGCAGTCCCCAGCGGGTGGGAACCTACGAGCAGTACTTC.